The 10 T cell receptor beta chains below were found in one sample sequenced in a study of blood T cell repertoires in COVID-19. The protocol was immunoSEQ multiplex PCR, while the TCRdb copy is restricted to in-frame clones and leaves out a portion. Altogether about 330,000 clones are present, about 83% being singletons, with the ten largest covering about 1.6%. The sample consisted of peripheral blood. All receptors come from a woman in her forties or fifties with acute or convalescent COVID-19.

The chain uses TRBV18 and TRBJ2-5, with a weak D call TRBD1 (5 bases). CDR1 KGHSH and CDR2 LQKENI come from the germline V gene. V lost 4 bases to trimming and J lost 1 base, with 10 bases between them. This CDR3 comprises 14 residues. The DNA for the CDR3 is TGTGCCAGCTCACTTCCAGGGATCCAAGAGACCCAGTACTTC. Its translation is CASSLPGIQETQYF. The full variable domain, its missing parts supplied by reference TRBV18 and TRBJ2-5, is NAGVMQNPRHLVRRRGQEARLRCSPMKGHSHVYWYRQLPEEGLKFMVYLQKENIIDESGMPKERFSAEFPKEGPSILRIQQVVRGDSAAYFCASSLPGIQETQYFGPGTRLLVL.

This chain links TRBV28 with TRBJ2-1, with a weak D call TRBD2 (5 bases). The CDR3 runs to 14 residues. The V end was cut by 7 bases, the J end by 2 bases, with 12 bases between. Germline V lookup: CDR1 MDHEN, CDR2 SYDVKM. The CDR3 coding sequence is TGTGCCAGCAATCAGAGGGCCCCCTACAATGAGCAGTTCTTC. This sequence encodes CASNQRAPYNEQFF. Full variable domain (outside the CDR3, taken from reference TRBV28 and TRBJ2-1): DVKVTQSSRYLVKRTGEKVFLECVQDMDHENMFWYRQDPGLGLRLIYFSYDVKMKEKGDIPEGYSVSREKKERFSLILESASTNQTSMYLCASNQRAPYNEQFFGPGTRLTVL.

The J gene is TRBJ2-1, the V gene TRBV7-3; a possible D gene is TRBD2 (6 bases). Germline CDR1 reads SGHTA; CDR2 reads FQGTGA. This CDR3 contains 15 residues. V was clipped by 2 bases and J by 4 bases, with 12 bases between them. The CDR3 here is CASSLGISGYNEQFF. CDR3 nucleotides: TGTGCCAGCAGCTTAGGAATTAGCGGTTACAATGAGCAGTTCTTC.

CDR3 amino acids: CASSGRGQETYEQYF. CDR3 nucleotides: TGTGCCAGCAGCGGAAGGGGACAGGAAACCTACGAGCAGTACTTC. The chain has TRBV9 and TRBJ2-7; TRBD1 aligns across 8 bases. The CDR3 is made up of 15 amino acids. After removal of 3 bases from V and 2 bases from J, the junction contained 7 bases not matched to a gene. CDR1 and CDR2 (germline): SGDLS, YYNGEE.

The chain couples TRBV5-6 to TRBJ2-5; weak D call: TRBD2 (6 bases). CDR1 is SGHDT and CDR2 is YYEEEE in the germline V gene. The length of the CDR3 is 17 residues. V lost 2 bases to trimming and J lost 1 base, with 18 bases between them. The CDR3 nucleotides read TGTGCCAGCAGCTTAGAAAGGGGACCGCGGGGCCAAGAGACCCAGTACTTC. Translation gives CASSLERGPRGQETQYF.

J is TRBJ2-1 and V is TRBV5-3; 9 positions match TRBD2. TRBV5-3 is reported as an ORF; its role is uncertain. With V trimmed by 6 bases and J by 5 bases, 6 bases remained unmatched. The CDR3 covers 14 residues. The CDR3 nucleotides are TGTGCCAGAACTAGCGGGAAACTCAACAATGAGCAGTTCTTC. Its translation: CARTSGKLNNEQFF.

This chain uses TRBV28 with TRBJ1-4; D remains unclear. The V gene lost 2 bases and the J gene lost 5 bases, with 9 bases spanning the gap. In germline, CDR1 is MDHEN, CDR2 SYDVKM. The CDR3 is 14 amino acids. In DNA, the CDR3 is TGTGCCAGCAGTTTAGAACAGCCGAATGAAAAACTGTTTTTT. Protein sequence: CASSLEQPNEKLFF.

The V gene is TRBV18, the J gene TRBJ1-2; TRBD1 agrees at 7 bases. This CDR3 has 14 amino acids. The J segment lost 2 bases and the V segment lost 3 bases, leaving 3 bases of the junction unmatched. Germline CDR1 and CDR2: KGHSH and LQKENI. CDR3 sequence: CASSPDRFNYGYTF. DNA for the CDR3: TGTGCCAGCTCACCGGACAGGTTCAACTATGGCTACACCTTC.

This clone was counted a few times. The chain has TRBV7-2 and TRBJ1-6, with a possible D match to TRBD1 (6 bases). The ends were cut back, 7 bases at V and 7 bases at J, with 17 bases in the middle. CDR1 is SGHTA and CDR2 is FQGNSA in the germline V gene. This CDR3 region has 15 residues. The CDR3: CASNYAGAGNSPLHF. The CDR3 coding sequence is TGTGCCAGCAACTACGCGGGGGCAGGCAATTCACCCCTCCACTTT. Full variable domain (outside the CDR3, taken from reference TRBV7-2 and TRBJ1-6): GAGVSQSPSNKVTEKGKDVELRCDPISGHTALYWYRQSLGQGLEFLIYFQGNSAPDKSGLPSDRFSAERTGGSVSTLTIQRTQQEDSAVYLCASNYAGAGNSPLHFGNGTRLTVT.

V and J are TRBV24-1 and TRBJ1-2; no clear D. The V gene's germline CDR1 is KGHDR and CDR2 SFDVKD. The CDR3 consists of 16 residues. V was pared by 3 bases and J by 3 bases, with 16 bases between. CDR3 sequence reads: CATSDATGDPHYGYTF. In DNA, the CDR3 is TGTGCCACCAGTGATGCGACGGGAGATCCCCACTATGGCTACACCTTC.